Listed below are T cell receptor beta chains from one sample, sequenced in a study of shared clonotypes between healthy human individuals. The method was immunoSEQ multiplex PCR; TCRdb's version includes in-frame clones alone and lacks a portion of them. This sample carries 980,000 or so clones, approximately 76% of them seen once, and the ten largest clones take approximately 1.5%. The material sequenced was memory CD4+ T cells sorted from blood. These receptors were obtained from a man between 18 and 35 years old in good health. CDR3s include the opening cysteine and the closing phenylalanine or tryptophan. Fields, in order: J gene, D gene, V gene, clone size, CDR3 length, CDR3 protein, CDR3 DNA. The D gene is left open where the match is weak. The listing skips clone size in some rows; elsewhere it reads once, few, many or a size class.

j_call: TRBJ2-1
d_call: TRBD2
v_call: TRBV5-6
clone_size: NA
cdr3_length: 18
cdr3_aa: CASSERLAVAGSYNEQFF
cdr3_nt: TGTGCCAGCAGCGAACGACTAGCAGTAGCGGGCTCCTACAATGAGCAGTTCTTC

j_call: TRBJ1-2
d_call: NA
v_call: TRBV6-1
clone_size: NA
cdr3_length: 13
cdr3_aa: CASSEARLYGYTF
cdr3_nt: TGTGCCAGCAGTGAAGCGCGCCTCTATGGCTACACCTTC

j_call: TRBJ2-1
d_call: TRBD1
v_call: TRBV29-1
clone_size: NA
cdr3_length: 14
cdr3_aa: CSVERDRRYNEQFF
cdr3_nt: TGCAGCGTTGAACGGGACAGGAGGTACAATGAGCAGTTCTTC

j_call: TRBJ2-7
d_call: NA
v_call: TRBV19
clone_size: NA
cdr3_length: 14
cdr3_aa: CASSRRDGTYEQYF
cdr3_nt: TGTGCCAGTAGTAGGAGGGACGGAACCTACGAGCAGTACTTC

j_call: TRBJ1-3
d_call: NA
v_call: TRBV9
clone_size: once
cdr3_length: 15
cdr3_aa: CASSVVAEAGNTIYF
cdr3_nt: TGTGCCAGCAGCGTAGTTGCAGAAGCTGGAAACACCATATATTTT

j_call: TRBJ2-3
d_call: NA
v_call: TRBV11-2
clone_size: few
cdr3_length: 14
cdr3_aa: CASSFGLSTDTQYF
cdr3_nt: TGTGCCAGCAGCTTCGGGCTCAGCACAGATACGCAGTATTTT

j_call: TRBJ1-4
d_call: NA
v_call: TRBV29-1
clone_size: NA
cdr3_length: 12
cdr3_aa: CSVLRPNEKLFF
cdr3_nt: TGCAGCGTCCTGCGGCCTAATGAAAAACTGTTTTTT

j_call: TRBJ1-6
d_call: NA
v_call: TRBV14
clone_size: few
cdr3_length: 15
cdr3_aa: CASSQDPGSNSPLHF
cdr3_nt: TGTGCCAGCAGCCAAGATCCAGGCTCTAATTCACCCCTCCACTTT

j_call: TRBJ1-1
d_call: TRBD1
v_call: TRBV11-2
clone_size: NA
cdr3_length: 13
cdr3_aa: CASNQGGRSGAFF
cdr3_nt: TGTGCCAGCAACCAGGGGGGCAGGTCGGGCGCTTTCTTT

j_call: TRBJ2-7
d_call: NA
v_call: TRBV2
clone_size: NA
cdr3_length: 16
cdr3_aa: CASSQDSGTFAYEQYF
cdr3_nt: TGTGCCAGCAGTCAAGATTCCGGGACATTCGCTTACGAGCAGTACTTC

j_call: TRBJ2-1
d_call: NA
v_call: TRBV5-1
clone_size: NA
cdr3_length: 14
cdr3_aa: CASSTPTRYNEQFF
cdr3_nt: TGCGCCAGCAGCACCCCGACTAGATACAATGAGCAGTTCTTC

j_call: TRBJ2-3
d_call: NA
v_call: TRBV28
clone_size: few
cdr3_length: 18
cdr3_aa: CASSLLNRATFSTDTQYF
cdr3_nt: TGTGCCAGCAGTTTGTTAAACAGGGCCACTTTCAGCACAGATACGCAGTATTTT

j_call: TRBJ2-1
d_call: TRBD2
v_call: TRBV30
clone_size: NA
cdr3_length: 15
cdr3_aa: CAWTGGSSSYNEQFF
cdr3_nt: TGTGCCTGGACCGGGGGGTCAAGCTCCTACAATGAGCAGTTCTTC

j_call: TRBJ1-4
d_call: NA
v_call: TRBV21-1
clone_size: few
cdr3_length: 14
cdr3_aa: CASSKAGQDEKLFF
cdr3_nt: TGTGCCAGCAGCAAAGCGGGACAGGACGAAAAACTGTTTTTT

j_call: TRBJ2-5
d_call: NA
v_call: TRBV5-1
clone_size: NA
cdr3_length: 14
cdr3_aa: CASSLGKGGETQYF
cdr3_nt: TGCGCCAGCAGCCTGGGAAAGGGTGGAGAGACCCAGTACTTC

j_call: TRBJ1-6
d_call: NA
v_call: TRBV5-8
clone_size: NA
cdr3_length: 14
cdr3_aa: CASRWSSYNSPLHF
cdr3_nt: TGTGCCAGCAGGTGGTCCTCCTATAATTCACCCCTCCACTTT

j_call: TRBJ1-2
d_call: NA
v_call: TRBV5-1
clone_size: NA
cdr3_length: 13
cdr3_aa: CASSLLRGYGYTF
cdr3_nt: TGCGCCAGCAGCTTGTTAAGGGGCTATGGCTACACCTTC

j_call: TRBJ2-7
d_call: NA
v_call: TRBV27
clone_size: NA
cdr3_length: 17
cdr3_aa: CASSSELRGGTAYEQYF
cdr3_nt: TGTGCCAGCAGTTCGGAACTAAGGGGGGGAACTGCCTACGAGCAGTACTTC

j_call: TRBJ2-7
d_call: NA
v_call: TRBV6-1
clone_size: NA
cdr3_length: 13
cdr3_aa: CASSERQSGVFYF
cdr3_nt: TGTGCCAGCAGTGAACGACAGTCCGGGGTTTTTTACTTC

j_call: TRBJ2-1
d_call: NA
v_call: TRBV5-8
clone_size: once
cdr3_length: 16
cdr3_aa: CASSSLYRSSYNEQFF
cdr3_nt: TGTGCCAGCAGCTCTCTCTACAGGAGCTCCTACAATGAGCAGTTCTTC

j_call: TRBJ1-4
d_call: TRBD1
v_call: TRBV7-9
clone_size: few
cdr3_length: 14
cdr3_aa: CASSLSRGNEKLFF
cdr3_nt: TGTGCCAGCAGCTTATCCAGGGGGAATGAAAAACTGTTTTTT

j_call: TRBJ2-3
d_call: NA
v_call: TRBV28
clone_size: NA
cdr3_length: 13
cdr3_aa: CASSGGSTDTQYF
cdr3_nt: TGTGCCAGCAGCGGGGGTAGCACAGATACGCAGTATTTT

j_call: TRBJ2-7
d_call: NA
v_call: TRBV7-2
clone_size: NA
cdr3_length: 15
cdr3_aa: CASSLSRSFPYEQYF
cdr3_nt: TGTGCCAGCAGCTTATCCCGGTCGTTTCCTTACGAGCAGTACTTC

j_call: TRBJ1-6
d_call: NA
v_call: TRBV6-5
clone_size: NA
cdr3_length: 14
cdr3_aa: CASSYQGLSSPLHF
cdr3_nt: TGTGCCAGCAGTTACCAGGGCCTCAGTTCACCCCTCCACTTT

j_call: TRBJ2-5
d_call: NA
v_call: TRBV7-8
clone_size: NA
cdr3_length: 15
cdr3_aa: CASSLLVETRKTQYF
cdr3_nt: TGTGCCAGCAGCCTGCTGGTAGAGACTAGAAAGACCCAGTACTTC

j_call: TRBJ1-2
d_call: TRBD1
v_call: TRBV19
clone_size: NA
cdr3_length: 13
cdr3_aa: CASRPGTGIGYTF
cdr3_nt: TGTGCCAGTAGACCCGGGACAGGGATTGGCTACACCTTC

j_call: TRBJ1-2
d_call: TRBD1
v_call: TRBV5-5
clone_size: NA
cdr3_length: 13
cdr3_aa: CASSKGQGSGYTF
cdr3_nt: TGTGCCAGCAGCAAAGGACAGGGAAGCGGCTACACCTTC

j_call: TRBJ1-1
d_call: NA
v_call: TRBV19
clone_size: NA
cdr3_length: 13
cdr3_aa: CASNTGMNTEAFF
cdr3_nt: TGTGCCAGTAATACGGGCATGAACACTGAAGCTTTCTTT

j_call: TRBJ2-1
d_call: NA
v_call: TRBV6-6
clone_size: NA
cdr3_length: 14
cdr3_aa: CASSYEGLRNEQFF
cdr3_nt: TGTGCCAGCAGTTACGAAGGGCTTCGCAATGAGCAGTTCTTC

j_call: TRBJ2-6
d_call: NA
v_call: TRBV4-3
clone_size: NA
cdr3_length: 19
cdr3_aa: CASSQDLPKGYSGANVLTF
cdr3_nt: TGCGCCAGCAGCCAAGACTTACCTAAGGGATACTCTGGGGCCAACGTCCTGACTTTC

j_call: TRBJ2-5
d_call: NA
v_call: TRBV2
clone_size: once
cdr3_length: 13
cdr3_aa: CASTHFGQETQYF
cdr3_nt: TGTGCCAGCACCCACTTTGGACAAGAGACCCAGTACTTC

j_call: TRBJ2-7
d_call: TRBD2
v_call: TRBV11-2
clone_size: NA
cdr3_length: 14
cdr3_aa: CASSLGTSGRLGYF
cdr3_nt: TGTGCCAGCAGCTTAGGGACTAGCGGGAGATTAGGGTACTTC

j_call: TRBJ1-6
d_call: TRBD1
v_call: TRBV6-5
clone_size: NA
cdr3_length: 15
cdr3_aa: CATRPDRVDNSPLHF
cdr3_nt: TGTGCCACCCGACCCGACAGGGTAGATAATTCACCCCTCCACTTT

j_call: TRBJ2-2
d_call: NA
v_call: TRBV5-4
clone_size: NA
cdr3_length: 15
cdr3_aa: CASSLDPSHTGELFF
cdr3_nt: TGTGCCAGCAGCTTGGACCCAAGCCACACCGGGGAGCTGTTTTTT

j_call: TRBJ2-7
d_call: TRBD2
v_call: TRBV5-1
clone_size: once
cdr3_length: 16
cdr3_aa: CASSPTSGGASYEQYF
cdr3_nt: TGCGCCAGCAGCCCAACTAGCGGGGGGGCGAGCTACGAGCAGTACTTC